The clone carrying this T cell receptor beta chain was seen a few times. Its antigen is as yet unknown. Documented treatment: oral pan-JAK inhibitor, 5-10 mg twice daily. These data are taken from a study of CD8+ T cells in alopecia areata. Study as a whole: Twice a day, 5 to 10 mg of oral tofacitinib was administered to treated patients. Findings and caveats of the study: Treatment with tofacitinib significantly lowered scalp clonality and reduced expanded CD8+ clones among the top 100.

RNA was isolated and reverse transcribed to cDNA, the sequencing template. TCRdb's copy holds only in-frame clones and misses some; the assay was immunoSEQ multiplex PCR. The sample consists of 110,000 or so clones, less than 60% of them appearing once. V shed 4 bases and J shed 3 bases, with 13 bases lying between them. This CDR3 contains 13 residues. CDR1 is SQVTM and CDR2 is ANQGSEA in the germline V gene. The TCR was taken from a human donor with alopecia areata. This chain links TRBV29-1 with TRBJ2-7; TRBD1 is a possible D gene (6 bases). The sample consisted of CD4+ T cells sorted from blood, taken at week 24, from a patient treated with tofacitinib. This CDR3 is CSVGGTLVYEQYF. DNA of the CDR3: TGCAGCGTTGGGGGGACATTAGTCTACGAGCAGTACTTC.